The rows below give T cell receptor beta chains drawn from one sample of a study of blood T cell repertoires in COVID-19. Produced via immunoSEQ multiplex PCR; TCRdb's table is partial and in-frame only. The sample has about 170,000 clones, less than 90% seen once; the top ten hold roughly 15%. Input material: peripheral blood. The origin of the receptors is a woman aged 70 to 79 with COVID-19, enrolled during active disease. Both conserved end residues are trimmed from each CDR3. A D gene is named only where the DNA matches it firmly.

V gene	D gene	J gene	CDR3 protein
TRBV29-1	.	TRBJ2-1	SAPGISYNEQF
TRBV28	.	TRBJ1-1	ASSITGRAF
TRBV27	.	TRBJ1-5	ASQNQPQH
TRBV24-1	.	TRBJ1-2	ATSEPDRDGYT
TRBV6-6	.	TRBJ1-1	ASSYGKNTEAF
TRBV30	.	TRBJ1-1	AWSYGVRGEGNTEAF
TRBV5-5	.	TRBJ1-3	ASSLGDMGSGNTIY
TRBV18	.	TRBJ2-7	ASSADRIYEQY
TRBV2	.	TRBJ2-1	ASVGNEQF
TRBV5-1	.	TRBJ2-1	ASSLGPGNEQF
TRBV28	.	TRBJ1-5	ASRLSAESQPQH
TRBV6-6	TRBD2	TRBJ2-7	ASSGTSGYEQY
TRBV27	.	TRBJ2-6	ASSQSGANVLT
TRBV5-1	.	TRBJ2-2	ASSFGGTGNTGELF
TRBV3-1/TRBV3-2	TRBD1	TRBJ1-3	ASSRRTGGNTIY
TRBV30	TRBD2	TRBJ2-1	AWSPPLAWQF
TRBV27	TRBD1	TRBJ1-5	ASSSQGAQPQH
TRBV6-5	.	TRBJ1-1	ASSPRHPNTEAF
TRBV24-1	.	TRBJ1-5	ATSRGSWGGSNQPQH
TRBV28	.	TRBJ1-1	ASSFNEAF
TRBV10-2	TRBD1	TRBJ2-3	ASSVRTGVTDTQY
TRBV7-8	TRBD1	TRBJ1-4	ASSSQGAATNEKLF
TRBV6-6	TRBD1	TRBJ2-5	ASSRDQGAQETQY
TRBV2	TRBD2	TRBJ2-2	ASSESLAGGPTGELF
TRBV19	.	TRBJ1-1	ASDDRNTEAF
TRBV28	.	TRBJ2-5	ASSLTQTQY